These T cell receptor beta chains were read from a single sample in a study of blood T cell repertoires in COVID-19. The data were produced by immunoSEQ multiplex PCR, yet TCRdb's version contains in-frame clones alone and is incomplete. The sample holds about 130,000 clones, around 83% seen once. The sequenced material came from peripheral blood. The receptors come from a woman aged 45-65 years with acute or convalescent COVID-19. Each CDR3 is given with its conserved first and last residue. Each record gives: CDR3 length, V gene, D gene, clone size, J gene, CDR3 protein, CDR3 DNA. A D gene is named only where the DNA matches it firmly. Where a row states a size, it is once, few, many or the class of an expanded clone; other rows omit it.

cdr3_length: 16; v_call: TRBV9; d_call: -; clone_size: few; j_call: TRBJ1-6; cdr3_aa: CASSAQIGSQGSPLHF; cdr3_nt: TGTGCCAGCAGCGCGCAAATTGGTTCTCAGGGTTCACCCCTCCACTTT
cdr3_length: 17; v_call: TRBV27; d_call: -; clone_size: -; j_call: TRBJ2-3; cdr3_aa: CASTTNRNTLSTDTQYF; cdr3_nt: TGTGCCAGCACCACAAACCGCAATACCCTTAGCACAGATACGCAGTATTTT
cdr3_length: 17; v_call: TRBV9; d_call: TRBD1; clone_size: -; j_call: TRBJ1-2; cdr3_aa: CASSVEVTPDRDYGYTF; cdr3_nt: TGTGCCAGCAGCGTAGAAGTCACCCCAGACAGGGACTATGGCTACACCTTC
cdr3_length: 12; v_call: TRBV5-1; d_call: TRBD1; clone_size: once; j_call: TRBJ1-1; cdr3_aa: CASSLDRGKAFF; cdr3_nt: TGCGCCAGCAGCTTGGACAGGGGTAAAGCTTTCTTT
cdr3_length: 14; v_call: TRBV7-8; d_call: TRBD1; clone_size: -; j_call: TRBJ2-7; cdr3_aa: CASSFGQGSYEQYF; cdr3_nt: TGTGCCAGCAGCTTCGGACAGGGATCCTACGAGCAGTACTTC
cdr3_length: 14; v_call: TRBV18; d_call: -; clone_size: -; j_call: TRBJ2-7; cdr3_aa: CASSPPGGKYEQYF; cdr3_nt: TGTGCCAGCTCACCACCAGGCGGGAAATACGAGCAGTACTTC
cdr3_length: 16; v_call: TRBV7-8; d_call: TRBD2; clone_size: -; j_call: TRBJ2-7; cdr3_aa: CASSRPKNREDYEQYF; cdr3_nt: TGTGCCAGCAGCCGCCCGAAAAACCGGGAGGACTACGAGCAGTACTTC
cdr3_length: 14; v_call: TRBV19; d_call: -; clone_size: -; j_call: TRBJ1-1; cdr3_aa: CASSNSGLGTEAFF; cdr3_nt: TGTGCCAGTAGTAACTCAGGGCTTGGCACTGAAGCTTTCTTT
cdr3_length: 11; v_call: TRBV25-1; d_call: -; clone_size: few; j_call: TRBJ1-1; cdr3_aa: CASITNSGAFF; cdr3_nt: TGTGCCAGCATTACCAATAGCGGAGCTTTCTTT
cdr3_length: 15; v_call: TRBV11-2; d_call: -; clone_size: -; j_call: TRBJ2-1; cdr3_aa: CASRLGSLAYNEQFF; cdr3_nt: TGTGCCAGCAGATTGGGCAGCTTAGCCTACAATGAGCAGTTCTTC
cdr3_length: 11; v_call: TRBV19; d_call: -; clone_size: -; j_call: TRBJ1-1; cdr3_aa: CASSMDYEAFF; cdr3_nt: TGTGCCAGTAGTATGGACTATGAAGCTTTCTTT
cdr3_length: 14; v_call: TRBV5-5; d_call: -; clone_size: -; j_call: TRBJ2-5; cdr3_aa: CASSLGKGGETQYF; cdr3_nt: TGTGCCAGCAGCTTGGGGAAGGGAGGAGAGACCCAGTACTTC
cdr3_length: 15; v_call: TRBV3-1/TRBV3-2; d_call: TRBD2; clone_size: -; j_call: TRBJ2-3; cdr3_aa: CASSPRGGGSDTQYF; cdr3_nt: TGTGCCAGCAGCCCGCGGGGGGGCGGGTCAGATACGCAGTATTTT
cdr3_length: 13; v_call: TRBV5-1; d_call: -; clone_size: -; j_call: TRBJ2-2; cdr3_aa: CASSSKDSLELFF; cdr3_nt: TGCGCCAGCAGCTCTAAGGACAGCCTCGAGCTGTTTTTT
cdr3_length: 16; v_call: TRBV3-1/TRBV3-2; d_call: TRBD1; clone_size: once; j_call: TRBJ1-3; cdr3_aa: CASSQGIGTGSHTIYF; cdr3_nt: TGTGCCAGCAGCCAAGGTATCGGGACAGGGTCCCACACCATATATTTT
cdr3_length: 15; v_call: TRBV19; d_call: -; clone_size: -; j_call: TRBJ2-1; cdr3_aa: CATTMGGPSTNEQFF; cdr3_nt: TGTGCCACCACGATGGGGGGGCCCTCTACCAATGAGCAGTTCTTC
cdr3_length: 17; v_call: TRBV11-2; d_call: TRBD2; clone_size: -; j_call: TRBJ2-3; cdr3_aa: CASSLGTSGGATDTQYF; cdr3_nt: TGTGCCAGCAGCCTTGGGACTAGCGGGGGGGCAACAGATACGCAGTATTTT
cdr3_length: 14; v_call: TRBV19; d_call: TRBD1; clone_size: -; j_call: TRBJ2-7; cdr3_aa: CASSRDRASYEQYF; cdr3_nt: TGTGCCAGTAGTAGGGACAGGGCCTCCTACGAGCAGTACTTC
cdr3_length: 15; v_call: TRBV9; d_call: TRBD2; clone_size: -; j_call: TRBJ2-1; cdr3_aa: CASSVNSGGYNEQFF; cdr3_nt: TGTGCCAGCAGCGTAAACAGCGGGGGCTACAATGAGCAGTTCTTC
cdr3_length: 22; v_call: TRBV23-1; d_call: TRBD1; clone_size: -; j_call: TRBJ1-5; cdr3_aa: CASSQSRDRFCGFGVLNQPQHF; cdr3_nt: TGCGCCAGCAGTCAATCGAGGGACAGGTTCTGCGGGTTCGGGGTTCTCAATCAGCCCCAGCATTTT
cdr3_length: 13; v_call: TRBV12-3/TRBV12-4; d_call: -; clone_size: once; j_call: TRBJ1-2; cdr3_aa: CASKIQPNYGYTF; cdr3_nt: TGTGCCAGCAAGATACAGCCTAACTATGGCTACACCTTC
cdr3_length: 16; v_call: TRBV21-1; d_call: -; clone_size: once; j_call: TRBJ2-7; cdr3_aa: CASSKDGGKGIYEQYF; cdr3_nt: TGTGCCAGCAGCAAAGATGGGGGGAAGGGCATCTACGAGCAGTACTTC
cdr3_length: 14; v_call: TRBV18; d_call: -; clone_size: -; j_call: TRBJ2-3; cdr3_aa: CASSPQGGTDTQYF; cdr3_nt: TGTGCCAGCTCCCCACAGGGAGGCACAGATACGCAGTATTTT
cdr3_length: 14; v_call: TRBV19; d_call: TRBD1; clone_size: -; j_call: TRBJ2-4; cdr3_aa: CASRRTGGSNIQYF; cdr3_nt: TGTGCCAGTAGGCGGACAGGGGGCTCAAACATTCAGTACTTC
cdr3_length: 17; v_call: TRBV19; d_call: -; clone_size: -; j_call: TRBJ1-1; cdr3_aa: CASNPGGQSWRSAEAFF; cdr3_nt: TGTGCCAGTAATCCAGGAGGGCAGAGTTGGAGGTCCGCTGAAGCTTTCTTT
cdr3_length: 15; v_call: TRBV7-8; d_call: -; clone_size: -; j_call: TRBJ1-6; cdr3_aa: CASSLVFDKNSPLHF; cdr3_nt: TGTGCCAGCAGCTTAGTTTTCGACAAGAATTCACCCCTCCACTTT
cdr3_length: 14; v_call: TRBV4-1; d_call: -; clone_size: few; j_call: TRBJ1-4; cdr3_aa: CASSQLQGREKLFF; cdr3_nt: TGCGCCAGCAGCCAACTGCAGGGGCGTGAAAAACTGTTTTTT
cdr3_length: 13; v_call: TRBV27; d_call: TRBD1; clone_size: -; j_call: TRBJ1-3; cdr3_aa: CAAGQGVGNTIYF; cdr3_nt: TGTGCCGCGGGACAGGGAGTGGGAAACACCATATATTTT
cdr3_length: 15; v_call: TRBV9; d_call: -; clone_size: -; j_call: TRBJ2-3; cdr3_aa: CASSVGGGSTDTQYF; cdr3_nt: TGTGCCAGCAGCGTAGGGGGCGGTAGCACAGATACGCAGTATTTT
cdr3_length: 15; v_call: TRBV9; d_call: -; clone_size: few; j_call: TRBJ1-3; cdr3_aa: CASSPYQGTGNTIYF; cdr3_nt: TGTGCCAGCAGCCCCTACCAGGGGACTGGAAACACCATATATTTT
cdr3_length: 16; v_call: TRBV27; d_call: TRBD1; clone_size: -; j_call: TRBJ2-6; cdr3_aa: CASSLGDRTGANVLTF; cdr3_nt: TGTGCCAGCAGTTTAGGGGACAGAACTGGGGCCAACGTCCTGACTTTC
cdr3_length: 14; v_call: TRBV6-5; d_call: TRBD1; clone_size: -; j_call: TRBJ1-2; cdr3_aa: CASRTGQGNYGYTF; cdr3_nt: TGTGCCAGCAGAACGGGACAGGGAAACTATGGCTACACCTTC
cdr3_length: 16; v_call: TRBV7-3; d_call: TRBD1; clone_size: -; j_call: TRBJ2-2; cdr3_aa: CASSSRTGVDTGELFF; cdr3_nt: TGTGCCAGCAGCTCCCGGACAGGGGTGGACACCGGGGAGCTGTTTTTT
cdr3_length: 15; v_call: TRBV10-3; d_call: TRBD1; clone_size: -; j_call: TRBJ1-5; cdr3_aa: CAISESLTGDQPQHF; cdr3_nt: TGTGCCATCAGTGAGTCACTGACAGGGGATCAGCCCCAGCATTTT
cdr3_length: 15; v_call: TRBV9; d_call: -; clone_size: -; j_call: TRBJ1-5; cdr3_aa: CASSVGGRENQPQHF; cdr3_nt: TGTGCCAGCAGCGTAGGTGGGAGGGAGAATCAGCCCCAGCATTTT